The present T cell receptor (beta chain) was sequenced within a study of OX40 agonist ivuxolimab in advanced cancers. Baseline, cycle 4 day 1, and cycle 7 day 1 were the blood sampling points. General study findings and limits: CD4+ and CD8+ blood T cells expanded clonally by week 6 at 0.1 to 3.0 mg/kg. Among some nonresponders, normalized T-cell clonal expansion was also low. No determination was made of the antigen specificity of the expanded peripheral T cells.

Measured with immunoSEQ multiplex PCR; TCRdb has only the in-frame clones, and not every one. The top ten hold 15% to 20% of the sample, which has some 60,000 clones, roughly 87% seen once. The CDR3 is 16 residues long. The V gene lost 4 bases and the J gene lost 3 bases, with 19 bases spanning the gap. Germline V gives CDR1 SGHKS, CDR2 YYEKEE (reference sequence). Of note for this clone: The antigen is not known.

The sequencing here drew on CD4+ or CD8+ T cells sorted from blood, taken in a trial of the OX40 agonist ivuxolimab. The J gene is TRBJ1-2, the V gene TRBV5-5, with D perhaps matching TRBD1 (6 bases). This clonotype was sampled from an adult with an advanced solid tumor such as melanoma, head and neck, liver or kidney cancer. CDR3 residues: CASSKTLGQLDYGYTF. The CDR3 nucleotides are TGTGCCAGCAGCAAGACACTAGGACAGTTGGACTATGGCTACACCTTC.